This T cell receptor beta chain was recorded in a study of glioma-infiltrating T cells after dendritic cell vaccination. Study-wide background: The vaccine used monocyte-derived dendritic cells pulsed overnight with autologous tumor lysate.

The CDR3 runs 10 residues. V gave up 4 bases and J gave up 10 bases, with 10 bases separating them. Per the germline V gene, CDR1 is DFQATT and CDR2 is SNEGSKA (reference sequence). Primers: 60 V beta forward and 13 J beta reverse. Generated by immunoSEQ multiplex PCR, the TCRdb table keeps only in-frame clones and is missing some. Seen here are roughly 600 clones, around 90% observed once, and the top ten hold 9% to 10%. The rearrangement links TRBV20-1 to TRBJ1-1; unclear D gene. The clonotype was recovered from a human donor with glioblastoma. The sequencing here drew on tumor tissue, taken before dendritic cell vaccination. CDR3 sequence (DNA): TGCAGTGCTAAACAAGCGCCAGCTTTCTTT. Residues: CSAKQAPAFF.